Listed below are T cell receptor beta chains from one sample, sequenced in a study of metastatic and nonmetastatic thyroid tumors. Via MiXCR, TCRdb re-called the PCR reads. The repertoire holds about 48,000 clones, roughly a fifth seen once, with roughly 3.8% in the top ten. The sequenced sample consisted of blood. These receptors were taken from a male donor with papillary thyroid cancer or a benign thyroid nodule (not recorded which). Some clones in this sample may be carry-over from other donors' samples. Both conserved end residues are part of each CDR3. D genes are given only for firm matches. The size field is filled for only some rows; it gives once, few, many or a size class.

V,size,J,D,DNA,CDR3
TRBV6-2/TRBV6-3,many,TRBJ2-1,TRBD1,TGTGCCAGCAGTCCGGACAGGGTTGGTGAGCAGTTCTTC,CASSPDRVGEQFF
TRBV6-1,NA,TRBJ2-5,TRBD2,TGTGCCAGCAGTGAACTGGGACTAGTAGAGACCCAGTACTTC,CASSELGLVETQYF
TRBV20-1,many,TRBJ2-1,NA,TGCAGTGCTAGAGAGGTGCCGGAAAATGAGCAGTTCTTC,CSAREVPENEQFF
TRBV2,many,TRBJ2-5,TRBD2,TGTGCCAGCAGTGAGGGACTAGCGGGAGGGACCCAGTACTTC,CASSEGLAGGTQYF
TRBV27,many,TRBJ2-7,NA,TGTGCCAGCAGTTTATCTGGACACCGCTCCTACGAGCAGTACTTC,CASSLSGHRSYEQYF
TRBV18,many,TRBJ1-1,TRBD1,TGTGCCAGCTCACAGGACAGGGATAACACTGAAGCTTTCTTT,CASSQDRDNTEAFF
TRBV5-6,many,TRBJ2-7,NA,TGTGCCAGTTATTACCGCTTCGGGGGCTACGAGCAGTACTTC,CASYYRFGGYEQYF
TRBV20-1,many,TRBJ2-5,NA,TGCAGTGCCATCGGCCCGGGGGCCCAAGAGACCCAGTACTTC,CSAIGPGAQETQYF
TRBV20-1,medium-sized,TRBJ1-5,NA,TGCAGTGCTAGGGTAGGGGGGGATCAGCCCCAGCATTTT,CSARVGGDQPQHF
TRBV9,many,TRBJ1-2,NA,TGTGCCAGCAGCGCGGGGGGGTCTGGGGGCTACACCTTC,CASSAGGSGGYTF
TRBV12-3/TRBV12-4,NA,TRBJ2-5,TRBD2,TGTGCCAGCAAACGGGAGGGCCTGCAAGAGACACAGTACTTC,CASKREGLQETQYF
TRBV18,many,TRBJ2-7,NA,TGTGCCAGCTCACCCAACTATGCGGGACAGCACTACGAGCAGTACTTC,CASSPNYAGQHYEQYF
TRBV10-2,many,TRBJ1-1,NA,TGCGCCAGCAGTCGGAACCAGGCCACTGAAGCTTTCTTT,CASSRNQATEAFF
TRBV9,NA,TRBJ2-3,NA,TGTGCCAGCAGCTTACTCACAGATACGCAGTATTTT,CASSLLTDTQYF
TRBV20-1,NA,TRBJ1-1,NA,TGCAGTGCTAAGGATGATGGGTCCGGAGGAGCTTTCTTT,CSAKDDGSGGAFF
TRBV6-4,few,TRBJ2-1,NA,TGCGCCAGCAGTGACTTAGGACCTCCGGCCTACAATGAGCAGTTCTTC,CASSDLGPPAYNEQFF
TRBV19,many,TRBJ2-7,TRBD1,TGTGCCAGTTCAACAGGGGCGAGCTCCTACGAGCAGTACTTC,CASSTGASSYEQYF
TRBV9,NA,TRBJ1-1,NA,TGTGCCAGCAGCGGTGACGGGCAGGGTTTTAATGAAGCTTTCTTT,CASSGDGQGFNEAFF
TRBV28,NA,TRBJ2-3,NA,TGTGCCAGCAGCCCCGGGACATGGTGCCCAGATACGCAGTATTTT,CASSPGTWCPDTQYF
TRBV7-9,NA,TRBJ1-3,NA,TGTGCCATCAGCCCTGGGGGGCTCTCTGGAAACACCATATATTTT,CAISPGGLSGNTIYF
TRBV20-1,medium-sized,TRBJ1-6,NA,TGCAGTGCTAGAGACACAGGTTCCAATTCACCCCTCCACTTT,CSARDTGSNSPLHF
TRBV12-3/TRBV12-4,many,TRBJ2-2,NA,TGTGCCAGCTTCCCAGGGCGCGGGGAGCTGTTTTTT,CASFPGRGELFF
TRBV14,NA,TRBJ1-1,TRBD1,TGTGCCAGCGGGCCGGGACAGGGGGCCCCTGAAGCTTTCTTT,CASGPGQGAPEAFF
TRBV30,once,TRBJ2-7,TRBD2,TGTGCCTGGAGGGCACAGGGACTAGCGGGAGCCTACGAGCAGTACTTC,CAWRAQGLAGAYEQYF
TRBV28,NA,TRBJ2-5,TRBD1,TGTGCCAGCAGTTTACAGGGGGCGGTAAGAGAGGGGACACAGTACTTC,CASSLQGAVREGTQYF
TRBV18,NA,TRBJ1-6,NA,TGTGCCAGCTCACCTCGGGACCGTAATTCACCCCTCCACTTT,CASSPRDRNSPLHF
TRBV27,many,TRBJ2-3,TRBD2,TGTGCCAGCAGTTTAGCGGGAGCGGGAGATACGCAGTATTTT,CASSLAGAGDTQYF
TRBV11-3,many,TRBJ2-4,TRBD2,TGTGCCAGCAGCTTAGACTCCACTAGCGGGGGAGCCAAAAACATTCAGTACTTC,CASSLDSTSGGAKNIQYF
TRBV19,few,TRBJ2-7,TRBD1,TGTGCCAGTAGTATCCGGACAGGGTCCTACGAGCAGTACTTC,CASSIRTGSYEQYF
TRBV6-1,many,TRBJ1-2,TRBD1,TGTGCCAGCAGCCCTTCCGACAGGGTTGGAAAGGATGGCTACACCTTC,CASSPSDRVGKDGYTF
TRBV6-1,NA,TRBJ1-2,NA,TGTGCCAGCAGTGCATCAGCTACCTTCCGCTATGGCTACACCTTC,CASSASATFRYGYTF
TRBV2,many,TRBJ1-1,NA,TGTGCCAGCATGGAGGGCGCTACGAGAAAAGCTTTCTTT,CASMEGATRKAFF
TRBV5-1,NA,TRBJ1-6,NA,TGCGCCAGCAGCCTCCAGGTCCAGAGGGGCTCACCCCTCCACTTT,CASSLQVQRGSPLHF
TRBV4-2,NA,TRBJ2-1,NA,TGTGCCAGCAGCCAAGATGGACCTAGCGAGCCCAATGAGCAGTTCTTC,CASSQDGPSEPNEQFF
TRBV7-9,many,TRBJ2-5,TRBD2,TGTGCCAGCAGCCCACCAGGGACTAGCGGGAGGAAGATGCAAGAGACCCAGTACTTC,CASSPPGTSGRKMQETQYF
TRBV28,NA,TRBJ1-1,TRBD1,TGTGCCAGCAGTGTCAAGCCCGGACAGGGTACCACGTTAACTTTCTTT,CASSVKPGQGTTLTFF
TRBV20-1,many,TRBJ2-7,TRBD2,TGCAGTGCTAGAGATCCTAGCGGGATTTACGAGCAGTACTTC,CSARDPSGIYEQYF